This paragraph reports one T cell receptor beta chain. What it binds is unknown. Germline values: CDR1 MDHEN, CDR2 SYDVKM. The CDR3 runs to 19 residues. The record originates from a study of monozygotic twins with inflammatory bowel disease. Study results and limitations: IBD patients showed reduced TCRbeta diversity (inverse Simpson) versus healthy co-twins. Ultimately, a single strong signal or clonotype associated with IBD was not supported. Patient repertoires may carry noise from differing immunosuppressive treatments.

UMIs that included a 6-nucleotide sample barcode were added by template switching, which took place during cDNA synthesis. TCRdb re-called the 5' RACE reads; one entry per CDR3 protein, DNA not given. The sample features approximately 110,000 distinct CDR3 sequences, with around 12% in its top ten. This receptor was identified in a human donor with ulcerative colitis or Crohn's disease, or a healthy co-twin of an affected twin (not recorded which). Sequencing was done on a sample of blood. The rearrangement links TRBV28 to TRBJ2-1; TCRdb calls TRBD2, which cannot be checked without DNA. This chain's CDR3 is CASTKAGGLAGGIGGEQFF.